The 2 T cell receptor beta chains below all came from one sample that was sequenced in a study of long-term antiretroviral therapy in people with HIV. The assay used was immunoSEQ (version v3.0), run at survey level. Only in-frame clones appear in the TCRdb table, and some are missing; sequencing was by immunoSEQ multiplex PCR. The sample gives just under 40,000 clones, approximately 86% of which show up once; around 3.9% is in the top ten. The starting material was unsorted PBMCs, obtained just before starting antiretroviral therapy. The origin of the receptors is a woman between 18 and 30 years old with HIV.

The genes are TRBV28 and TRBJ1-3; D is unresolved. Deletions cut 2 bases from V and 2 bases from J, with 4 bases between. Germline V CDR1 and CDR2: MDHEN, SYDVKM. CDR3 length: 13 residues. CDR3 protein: CASSLGAGNTIYF. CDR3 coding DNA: TGTGCCAGCAGTTTAGGGGCTGGAAACACCATATATTTT.

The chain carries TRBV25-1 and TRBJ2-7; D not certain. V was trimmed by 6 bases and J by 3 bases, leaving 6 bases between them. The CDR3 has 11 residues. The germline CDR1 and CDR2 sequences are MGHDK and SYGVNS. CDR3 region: CASSRLYEQYF. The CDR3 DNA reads TGTGCCAGCAGCCGTCTCTACGAGCAGTACTTC.